This TCR beta chain was identified in a study of blood T cell repertoires in COVID-19. Study summary: COVID-19 samples collected from the United States, Italy and Spain covered acute and convalescent phases. The cDNA or gDNA used as material had been derived from T cells, B-cell-depleted T cells, or PBMCs.

Sequencing was performed with immunoSEQ multiplex PCR; in TCRdb, only in-frame clones are kept and a portion is missing. This table holds about 220,000 clones, just over 85% found once. Germline V gene data show CDR1 as MNHEY and CDR2 as SVGEGT. V lost 2 bases and J 4 bases, leaving 6 bases between the germline ends. This CDR3 spans 12 amino acids. Participants spanned ages roughly 18 to 95 years and resided in around 25 US areas. Each participant's cohort was designated according to participant-reported clinical history. The source material was PBMCs or T cells enriched from blood (not recorded which). This TCR derives from a woman aged 45-65 years with acute COVID-19. The gene calls are TRBV6-2 or TRBV6-3 and TRBJ2-7; D unclear. The CDR3 DNA follows: TGTGCCAGCAGTTACGGAGTTTACGAGCAGTACTTC. This sequence encodes CASSYGVYEQYF.